This T cell receptor (beta chain) derives from a study of cytomegalovirus exposure and HLA in healthy donors (dated 2017 in TCRdb). In the study overall: An earlier analysis of approximately 550 of the donors reported 250 to 350 Gb of sequence data and around 110 million unique TCR beta sequences from 190 million or so T cells. About 300 gigabases of sequencing data and 75 million to 85 million unique TCR sequences made up an early release that covered nearly 650 HLA-typed donors. Among the approximately 400 genotyped donors, roughly 80% belonged to the genetic ancestry cluster associated with self-reported Caucasian donors. The study aimed to test whether signatures of past pathogen exposure could be identified by cataloging public T cell receptors. The study used immunosequencing to profile the T cell repertoires of 666 subjects and linked those repertoires to cytomegalovirus serostatus. Along with the approximately 700-subject first cohort, a separate validation cohort of 120 different subjects was used. To predict cytomegalovirus infection status, the study combined high-throughput TCR immunosequencing, statistical association of individual TCRs with disease status, and machine learning. A later analysis re-examined previously published TCR beta repertoires from more than 650 donors and added high-resolution HLA genotyping to investigate patterns of TCR occurrence. In the later analysis, no new phenotypic data were used to find candidate immune exposures; instead, reliance was placed on TCR beta sequences and their occurrence across donors. An earlier analysis of 500 to 750 of the donors applied high-throughput TCR beta sequencing to assess whether each TCR beta V gene segment acted as functional or pseudogenic. Donor age, sex, ethnicity and CMV serostatus were collected together with the repertoire data. Genome-wide SNP genotypes for about 60% of the 666 donors were used in a later genetic analysis, which treated that subset as a discovery cohort. All discovery cohort repertoires had been generated on a single sequencing platform. Class I and class II HLA loci were covered by the typing at four-digit resolution. Typing coverage varied by locus: roughly 620-630 donors for A, B, C, DRB1 and DQB1; about 520 for DQA1; about 600 for DPA1; about 450 for DPB1. Because of strong linkage in the cohort, a handful of DR-DQ haplotypes were treated as single units for association and clustering. On average, roughly 240,000 unique TCR beta nucleotide sequences were sequenced per donor among 398 genotyped donors of the cohort, with approximately 18% of those sequences being non-productive.

Beyond this particular receptor, the publication reports: The earlier analysis of about 600 of the donors excluded seventeen rarely observed V segments, including chromosome 9 orphons, because counts were too low. HLA typing was unavailable for some donors at each locus, so association tests used only the typed subset. Most TCR sequences were seen in very few donors, while some public TCRs were found in many individuals. A few of the identified cytomegalovirus-associated TCR beta chains were confirmed in vitro to be specific for cytomegalovirus antigens. The authors suggested that the approach could potentially be generalized to other disease states and immunological phenotypes. Linkage disequilibrium might explain the correlated functional status among segregating V segments, but an unknown experimental factor could not be excluded. The classifier was reported to diagnose cytomegalovirus status with high specificity and sensitivity in both the original and validation cohorts. In a later analysis, several top co-occurrence clusters were reported to appear linked to parvovirus B19, influenza, CMV and Epstein-Barr virus. Presence/absence analyses assumed roughly uniform sequencing depth across donors, an assumption that may not hold. A later genetic analysis associated a missense DCLRE1C variant with V-gene and J-gene trimming of TCR beta chains, and an independent cohort replicated the association. The sequencing pipeline was judged likely to have produced a cluster of highly shared sequence variants as a technical artifact. In a later analysis, the rate of TCR association differed among HLA loci, with DRB1 alleles having the most associated TCRs and HLA-C alleles having the fewest. In this cohort, only TCR beta chains were sequenced, and detectable features were limited by the absence of alpha or paired-chain data. A further reported finding was that TCR beta sequences accurately predicted the HLA-A and HLA-B alleles for most subjects in the first cohort. A total of about 180 TCR beta chains were listed by the study as associated with cytomegalovirus. Strong co-occurrence of HLA alleles, especially DR and DQ, made assigning TCR associations to individual alleles difficult. For the cohort, immune exposure information was limited to CMV serostatus. A later analysis found that most CMV-associated TCR beta chains appeared HLA-restricted, with HLA associations seemingly driven largely by CMV exposure. Because the 87-base-pair reads could not distinguish some IMGT-functional V segments, including TRBV6-2 and TRBV6-3, those segments were excluded. In an earlier analysis of approximately 590 of the donors, most TCR beta V segments appeared in productive rearrangements about 90% or about 30% of the time, broadly matching IMGT annotations. In a later genetic analysis, fewer N-insertions in productive TCRs were reported among donors in an Asian-associated ancestry cluster than the roughly 640-donor mean. In a later analysis, over 15,000 TCR beta sequences were associated with specific HLA alleles at a false discovery rate of 0.05. A later analysis found that HLA-associated TCR beta chains were more clonally expanded and had lower generation probabilities than equally common non-associated chains.

The CDR3 numbers 16 residues from cysteine through phenylalanine. Here the CDR3 DNA is all that survives: 48 bases in frame from base 1. CDR1 and CDR2 were assigned from the germline V gene (reference sequence) as PRHDT and FYEKMQ. The germline V and J ends show losses of 4 bases and 4 bases respectively, and no gene match explains 7 bases of the junction. Notes on this clone: This clone's antigen is unknown. Base quality data are lacking; no much larger clone is found one base away.

The cohort consisted of 670 or so healthy bone marrow donors. All cohort members were sampled while nominally healthy, although unrecorded immune exposures were likely present. The donor tested CMV seropositive, placing the donor among the approximately 290 seropositive members of the cohort. Every donor gave a peripheral blood sample, and the peripheral blood mononuclear cells from that sample were used for TCR beta sequencing. The Qiagen DNeasy Blood Extraction Kit was used to extract genomic DNA from the blood cell samples. The library was prepared using the immunoSEQ multiplex PCR assay. The multiplex PCR relied on a mix of 60 forward primers for TCR Vbeta segments and 13 reverse primers for TCR Jbeta segments. A multiplex PCR assay on genomic DNA amplified the CDR3 region of rearranged TCR beta genes. Amplified TCR beta libraries were sequenced as 87-base-pair reads on the Illumina HiSeq System. The study's own analysis went as follows. A later analysis counted around 72 million unique TCR beta chains across the 650 to 800 repertoires, and around 9.9 million of these chains were shared by at least two donors. Raw reads were error-corrected and collapsed into unique sequences with a nearest-neighbor algorithm that merged closely related sequences to remove PCR and sequencing errors. Alignment of CDR3 sequences to IMGT reference sequences was used to assign V, D and J gene segments. For a sequence to be retained, a match of at least six nucleotides was required to both a V gene segment and a J gene segment. A rearrangement was called productive if the CDR3 had no stop codons and remained in frame with V and J, and every other rearrangement was called non-productive. CDR3 was defined according to IMGT convention as the region running from the second conserved V-encoded cysteine to the conserved J-encoded phenylalanine. The earlier analysis of 450 to 750 of the donors excluded any sequence lacking an unambiguous match to a single V gene segment. In an earlier analysis of about 590 of the donors, a V segment was called functional when productive rearrangements were above 56.7%, and segregating when the standard deviation between donors exceeded 5%. A statistical classification framework was developed to diagnose cytomegalovirus status using the catalog of TCR beta chain sequences. In a later analysis, V and J genes were assigned by comparing TCR nucleotide sequences against IMGT/GENE-DB human TR gene sequences. A later analysis assigned CDR3 sequences and most-parsimonious VDJ recombination scenarios with the TCRdist pipeline. In a later analysis, each TCR beta chain was defined by its CDR3 amino acid sequence together with its V-gene family, and reads lacking a unique V-gene family were excluded. As a way to deal with suspected cross-contamination and a sequencing artifact, a later analysis dropped 592 nucleotide sequences that were highly shared and had low generation probability. In a later analysis, a clonal expansion index for each public chain was calculated from normalized within-repertoire ranks of inferred template counts. A later analysis computed generation probabilities with a VDJ recombination model fitted to out-of-frame rearrangements, and checked the results against IGoR. Hypergeometric tests were used in a later analysis to score TCR-TCR, TCR-HLA and TCR-CMV co-occurrence, with a repertoire-size bias correction applied to the TCR pairs. To estimate false discovery rates, a later analysis permuted the HLA or CMV assignments 20 times. A later analysis grouped co-occurring TCRs with DBSCAN, adding TCRdist sequence similarity when clustering within HLA-allele-positive subsets. Repertoires with fewer than 30,000 or more than 120,000 public chains were left out of co-occurrence clustering, as were five repertoires with anomalous nucleotide sharing. TCRdb obtained this table from immuneACCESS and retained in-frame rearrangements with V and J assigned. These tables miss some clones; where compared with another copy, unresolved V genes account for less than half of the shortfall, and the remainder is unexplained. Clone size and the V and J calls come from that table; the DNA yielded D and trimming. The sample profile shows approximately 110,000 clones; roughly three quarters of them were found once. The leading ten clones occupy around 9.9% of the sample.

The sequenced material came from PBMCs. This chain is built from TRBV13 and TRBJ2-2, with 9 junctional bases fitting TRBD2. The sequence came from a man aged 35 to 55 in good health and CMV-seropositive. Here the CDR3 is given as CASSSAGLAFTGELFF. The nucleotide sequence is given as TGTGCCAGCAGCTCAGCGGGACTAGCTTTCACCGGGGAGCTGTTTTTT. Reference TRBV13 and TRBJ2-2 genes cover what lies past the CDR3, so the full variable domain is AAGVIQSPRHLIKEKRETATLKCYPIPRHDTVYWYQQGPGQDPQFLISFYEKMQSDKGSIPDRFSAQQFSDYHSELNMSSLELGDSALYFCASSSAGLAFTGELFFGEGSRLTVL.